The 28 T cell receptor beta chains reported below all come from one sample, sequenced in a study of blood T cells in healthy people across ages. Combining a sample-barcoded 5' primer with a J-beta primer mix, a second PCR ran for about 7 to 12 cycles. In TCRdb, the 5' RACE reads were re-called with MiXCR into one record per CDR3 protein. The sample includes 700,000 to 800,000 distinct CDR3 sequences, around 46% of them seen just once. Sequenced sample: blood. The receptors derive from a woman aged 55-75 years in good health.

The genes are TRBV6-2 or TRBV6-3 and TRBJ1-1, with D tentatively TRBD1 (5 bases). This CDR3 is built from 11 residues. The V gene lost 8 bases and the J gene lost 7 bases, with 11 bases spanning the gap. Germline assignment: CDR1 MNHEY and CDR2 SVGEGT. DNA of the CDR3: TGTGCCAGCGGCCGGGACGGTGAAGCTTTCTTT. Its protein product is CASGRDGEAFF.

This clonotype occurred many times. This sequence joins TRBV7-3 and TRBJ2-5, with D perhaps TRBD2 (5 bases). Trimming removed 5 bases from V and 4 bases from J, with 11 bases in between. The CDR3 covers 13 residues. The germline V gene encodes CDR1 SGHTA and CDR2 FQGTGA. CDR3: CASSRTEGETQYF. The CDR3 coding sequence is TGTGCCAGCAGCCGTACAGAGGGAGAGACCCAGTACTTC.

This clonotype was seen a handful of times. A much larger clone lies one base from this, so it may be a read error. This chain connects TRBV9 to TRBJ2-1; TRBD1 aligns across 7 bases. The J call may not be correct, given that the DNA end is closer to TRBJ2-7. This CDR3 has 15 residues. The germline gives CDR1 SGDLS, CDR2 YYNGEE. The CDR3 sequence is CASSQGQSSYNEQYF. DNA of the CDR3: TGTGCCAGCAGCCAGGGACAGAGCTCCTACAATGAGCAGTACTTC.

The sample holds a few counts of this clonotype. The rearrangement uses TRBV30 and TRBJ1-2; 9 bases map to TRBD1. V lost 1 base to trimming and J lost 8 bases; unmatched junction nucleotides: 8. The CDR3 has 14 residues. Germline V gene sequence: CDR1 GTSNPN, CDR2 SVGIG (reference sequence). The CDR3 region has the DNA TGTGCCTGGAGTGGACAACAGGGGGCGAGGGGCTACACCTTC. Translated, it gives CAWSGQQGARGYTF.

J is TRBJ2-3 and V is TRBV3-1; TRBD2 aligns across 13 bases. Germline CDR1 is LGHDT and CDR2 is YNNKEL (reference sequence). The CDR3 runs to 17 residues. V lost 4 bases, J lost 2 bases, and 6 bases stayed unmatched. The CDR3 loop is CASSLGTSGEITDTQYF. Here the CDR3 DNA reads TGTGCCAGCAGCCTTGGGACTAGCGGGGAGATCACAGATACGCAGTATTTT.

CDR3 nucleotide sequence: TGTGCCAGCAGTTACTCCCGACTAGCAGCTCAAGAGACCCAGTTCTTC. Its protein is CASSYSRLAAQETQFF. The genes are TRBV6-5 and TRBJ2-5; 7 nucleotides match TRBD2. TRBJ2-1 matches the DNA end more closely, so the J call is doubtful. The germline CDR1 and CDR2 sequences are MNHEY and SVGAGI. CDR3 size: 16 residues.

The chain is built from TRBV20-1 and TRBJ2-5, with 9 bases aligning to TRBD2. V lost 1 base, J lost 1 base, and 1 base stayed unmatched. The CDR3 has 14 amino acids. Germline V gene data show CDR1 as DFQATT and CDR2 as SNEGSKA (reference sequence). CDR3 bases: TGCAGTGCTAGAGGCGGGGGGGCCCAAGAGACCCAGTACTTC. Amino acid sequence: CSARGGGAQETQYF.

The rearrangement links TRBV4-1 to TRBJ2-5; D remains ambiguous. Judging by the DNA end, TRBJ2-7 fits better; the J call may be wrong. The CDR3 is 13 amino acids. CDR1 MGHRA and CDR2 YSYEKL come from the germline V gene. CDR3 bases: TGCGCCAGCAGCGTCAAACCTACTGACGAGCAGTACTTC. Its protein is CASSVKPTDEQYF.

This chain joins TRBV11-3 and TRBJ2-7; 8 bases match TRBD1. V lost 1 base to trimming and J lost 4 bases; unmatched junction nucleotides: 12. The CDR3 contains 17 residues. CDR1 is SGHNT and CDR2 is YENEEA in the germline V gene. CDR3 sequence: CASSLGRRGRIWYEQYF. DNA for the CDR3: TGTGCCAGCAGCTTAGGGCGCAGGGGGCGTATCTGGTACGAGCAGTACTTC.

The chain is built from TRBV27 and TRBJ1-2; the D gene is possibly TRBD1 (6 bases). Trimming cost V 6 bases and J 4 bases, with 15 bases left between them. This CDR3 region has 14 residues. The germline gives CDR1 MNHEY, CDR2 SMNVEV (reference sequence). The CDR3 loop is CASSPGEGIYGYTF. CDR3 DNA sequence: TGTGCCAGCAGCCCAGGGGAGGGTATCTATGGCTACACCTTC.

In nucleotides, the CDR3 is TGTGCCAGCAGCTTACCCCAGAGGACTAGCGGGGCAATTGCTCTAGCCAAAAACATTCAGTACTTC. This encodes CASSLPQRTSGAIALAKNIQYF. The V and J genes are TRBV11-1 and TRBJ2-4; TRBD2 aligns across 12 bases. This CDR3 is 22 amino acids long. Germline V gene lookup returns CDR1 SGHAT and CDR2 FQDESV (reference sequence). V lost 2 bases, J lost 0 bases, and 17 bases stayed unmatched.

The count of this clonotype is one. J is TRBJ2-2 and V is TRBV3-1; TRBD2 agrees at 10 bases. Germline lookup yields CDR1 LGHDT and CDR2 YNNKEL (reference sequence). The CDR3 sequence is 16 residues long. With V trimmed by 7 bases and J by 5 bases, 10 bases remained unmatched. CDR3 residues: CASNPSGGAGTGELFF. The CDR3 region has the DNA TGTGCCAGCAACCCAAGCGGGGGGGCCGGAACCGGGGAGCTGTTTTTT.

This rearrangement joins TRBV29-1 to TRBJ2-2; D unresolved. The CDR3 is made up of 14 amino acids. CDR1 is SQVTM and CDR2 is ANQGSEA in the germline V gene. V was clipped by 6 bases and J by 0 bases, with 11 bases between them. CDR3 nucleotides: TGCAGCGTAATCAGGTTGCCGAACACCGGGGAGCTGTTTTTT. Its translation: CSVIRLPNTGELFF.

The rearrangement uses TRBV12-3 or TRBV12-4 and TRBJ2-5; TRBD2 aligns across 10 bases. The length of the CDR3 is 14 residues. J lost 5 bases, V lost 6 bases, and 6 bases had no gene match. CDR3 DNA sequence: TGTGCCAGCAGGGAGCGGGGGGGCCGCGAGACCCAGTACTTC. It is translated as CASRERGGRETQYF.

As for this clonotype: The CDR3 end shows no conserved phenylalanine or tryptophan, and so a read error is likely. The rearrangement joins TRBV20-1 to TRBJ1-4; no firm D call. The CDR3 spans 13 residues. Germline lookup yields CDR1 DFQATT and CDR2 SNEGSKA (reference sequence). The germline V and J ends were trimmed by 5 bases and 0 bases, with 7 bases remaining between them. CDR3 amino acids: CSAPHPTNEKLFL. CDR3 in DNA: TGCAGTGCTCCACACCCAACTAATGAAAAACTGTTTCTT.

This clonotype occurred a few times. This chain connects TRBV7-9 to TRBJ1-2; D is ambiguous. Germline loops: CDR1 SEHNR, CDR2 FQNEAQ (reference sequence). V was clipped by 5 bases and J by 4 bases, with 8 bases between them. CDR3 length: 12 amino acids. Here the CDR3 reads CASSHDTYGYTF. CDR3 DNA: TGTGCCAGCAGCCACGACACCTATGGCTACACCTTC. Combining the CDR3 with reference TRBV7-9 and TRBJ1-2 gives the whole variable domain DTGVSQNPRHKITKRGQNVTFRCDPISEHNRLYWYRQTLGQGPEFLTYFQNEAQLEKSRLLSDRFSAERPKGSFSTLEIQRTEQGDSAMYLCASSHDTYGYTFGSGTRLTVV.

The table lists this clonotype with many counts. CDR3 residues: CSALTGGHGYTF. CDR3 coding DNA: TGCAGTGCCTTAACAGGGGGCCACGGCTACACCTTC. This chain joins TRBV20-1 and TRBJ1-2, with 9 bases fitting TRBD1. CDR1 and CDR2 (germline): DFQATT, SNEGSKA (reference sequence). CDR3 length: 12 residues. V dropped 6 bases and J dropped 8; count of bases not matched to a gene: 7.

The chain is built from TRBV20-1 and TRBJ2-7; D unresolved. Trimming pared 4 bases from V and 7 bases from J, leaving 17 bases between. Germline V gene lookup returns CDR1 DFQATT and CDR2 SNEGSKA (reference sequence). The CDR3 length is 13 residues. In DNA form, the CDR3 reads TGCAGTGCTAAACGTACTACTAAGGATGAGCAGTACTTC. Translating it yields CSAKRTTKDEQYF.

This clonotype has just a few counts. The CDR3 region is CASSYTESTEAFF. CDR3 DNA sequence: TGTGCCAGCAGTTACACGGAATCTACTGAAGCTTTCTTT. The chain carries TRBV6-5 and TRBJ1-1, with no clear D. This CDR3 is 13 amino acids long. V was pared by 2 bases and J by 5 bases, with 9 bases between. Germline V gene data show CDR1 as MNHEY and CDR2 as SVGAGI.

In this sample, this clonotype turned up a few times. The rearrangement uses TRBV5-1 and TRBJ2-3, with D possibly TRBD2 on 6 matching bases. The CDR3 spans 17 residues. The V and J ends lost 2 bases and 6 bases respectively, with 22 bases between them. CDR1 and CDR2 (germline): SGHRS, YFSETQ. The CDR3 nucleotides are TGCGCCAGCAGCTTAAGGCGACCAGATACCCGGGAGGATACGCAGTATTTT. It encodes CASSLRRPDTREDTQYF.

The chain carries TRBV20-1 and TRBJ2-2; D call uncertain. The CDR3 loop spans 13 amino acids. Looked up from germline, CDR1 is DFQATT and CDR2 is SNEGSKA (reference sequence). Trimming shortened V by 7 bases and J by 1 base, and 10 bases separated the two germline ends. CDR3 protein: CSVMRGNTGELFF. The CDR3 DNA reads TGCAGTGTTATGAGAGGGAACACCGGGGAGCTGTTTTTT.

This clonotype was seen only a few times. The chain is built from TRBV20-1 and TRBJ1-4; tentative D call: TRBD1 (5 bases). Germline lookup yields CDR1 DFQATT and CDR2 SNEGSKA (reference sequence). The ends were cut back, 7 bases at V and 0 bases at J, with 18 bases in the middle. The CDR3 runs to 16 residues. The CDR3 here is CSVLDNQKATNEKLFF. The CDR3 nucleotides read TGCAGTGTATTGGACAATCAAAAAGCAACTAATGAAAAACTGTTTTTT.

The gene calls are TRBV29-1 and TRBJ2-2; no reliable D call. The CDR3 covers 11 residues. V lost 4 bases and J 6 bases, leaving 6 bases between the germline ends. The V gene's germline CDR1 is SQVTM and CDR2 ANQGSEA. The CDR3 DNA is TGCAGCGTTGTGATAGCCGGGGAGCTGTTTTTT. Amino acid sequence: CSVVIAGELFF.

About this clonotype: This clone may be a read error of a much larger clone one base away. This rearrangement joins TRBV20-1 to TRBJ2-5, with 8 positions matching TRBD2. The germline CDR1 and CDR2 sequences are DFQATT and SNEGSKA (reference sequence). The CDR3 has 15 amino acids. The J segment lost 11 bases and the V segment lost 0 bases, leaving 14 bases of the junction unmatched. The CDR3 nucleotides read TGCAGTGCTAGAGATCTCGGGAGGGCGGCCAATGAGCAGTACTTC. This encodes CSARDLGRAANEQYF.

This clonotype was detected a few times. The J gene is TRBJ2-1, the V gene TRBV11-1, with 15 positions matching TRBD2. The CDR3 spans 19 residues. Trimming removed 1 base from V and 7 bases from J; junction bases left unmatched: 11. From germline, CDR1 is SGHAT and CDR2 FQDESV (reference sequence). This chain's CDR3 is CASSLVSGGLAGGLNEQFF. The CDR3 nucleotides are TGTGCCAGCAGCTTAGTGTCCGGGGGACTAGCGGGAGGCTTGAATGAGCAGTTCTTC.

This rearrangement joins TRBV28 to TRBJ2-3, with TRBD2 identical over 11 bases. V lost 6 bases, J lost 3 bases, and 8 bases stayed unmatched. The CDR3 is 16 residues long. Germline assignment: CDR1 MDHEN and CDR2 SYDVKM. CDR3 in amino acids: CASSPSLAGETDTQYF. As DNA, the CDR3 is TGTGCCAGCAGCCCATCACTAGCGGGAGAAACAGATACGCAGTATTTT.

As DNA, the CDR3 is TGCAGCGTTGAAGATCTGAGGGACCGCTACTCTGGAAACACCATATATTTT. Residues: CSVEDLRDRYSGNTIYF. The J gene is TRBJ1-3, the V gene TRBV29-1, with D perhaps matching TRBD1 (5 bases). The CDR3 sequence is 17 residues long. Germline V gives CDR1 SQVTM, CDR2 ANQGSEA. Trimming left V 0 bases short and J 0 bases short, with 15 bases between.

This clonotype has more than one count but fewer than ten. CDR3 protein: CSATSPQGDTQYF. The CDR3 coding sequence is TGCAGTGCGACGTCTCCACAGGGGGATACGCAGTATTTT. The genes are TRBV20-1 and TRBJ2-3; 7 bases align to TRBD1. The germline V gene encodes CDR1 DFQATT and CDR2 SNEGSKA (reference sequence). The CDR3 contains 13 residues. The V and J ends lost 6 bases and 6 bases, in that order; junction bases with no gene match: 9.